In this sample, the clone carrying this TCR beta chain turned up many times. No antigen is known for it. Each CDR3 protein gets one entry after TCRdb re-called the 5' RACE reads with MiXCR. The sample has about 74,000 distinct CDR3 sequences; more than 5.5% are singletons. Trimming shortened V by 2 bases and J by 0 bases, and 13 bases separated the two germline ends. Germline CDR1 SEHNR, CDR2 FQNEAQ (reference sequence). The length of the CDR3 is 16 residues. The data were obtained in a study of T cells after yellow fever vaccination. Study as a whole: SMART-Seq v4 Ultra Low Input handled preparation of low-cell-number fractions. Overall study findings and caveats: Abundant contaminating clonotypes from the bulk population could appear in FACS-sorted repertoires. The study re-detected most primary-vaccination clones after the booster (approximately 96% CD4, almost 90% CD8). Researchers noted that a small share of clonotypes showed up in both CD4 and CD8 compartments.

The material was CD8+ T cells sorted from PBMCs, obtained 4 to 5 days after the first yellow fever vaccination. This receptor was identified in a young man who received the YFV17D yellow fever vaccine. J is TRBJ1-1 and V is TRBV7-9; a weak D match, TRBD1 (5 bases). Here the CDR3 DNA reads TGTGCCAGCAGCTTAAGTGATCGACAGTTGAACACTGAAGCTTTCTTT. It is translated as CASSLSDRQLNTEAFF.